The 24 T cell receptor beta chains in this list originate from one sample, sequenced in a study of CD8+ T cells in alopecia areata. The sequencing template was cDNA reverse transcribed from extracted RNA. Repertoires were generated with immunoSEQ multiplex PCR, while TCRdb's copy carries only in-frame clones and drops some. The sample has just over 150,000 clones, 50% to 70% seen once. Treatment in this sample: oral pan-JAK inhibitor, 5-10 mg twice daily. The specimen was CD4+ T cells sorted from blood, collected at week 4, from a patient treated with tofacitinib. These receptors all stem from a human donor with alopecia areata.

This clone was recorded once. V usage is TRBV18 and J usage is TRBJ1-6, with D uncertain. CDR1 is KGHSH and CDR2 is LQKENI in the germline V gene. Trimming stripped 3 bases from V and 7 bases from J, with 10 bases between. The CDR3 totals 14 residues. DNA for the CDR3: TGTGCCAGCTCACCTCTAGGAGAAAATTCACCCCTCCACTTT. Protein product: CASSPLGENSPLHF.

This chain uses TRBV5-1 with TRBJ1-6; no firm D call. This CDR3 region has 14 residues. The V end lost 0 bases, the J end lost 8 bases, and 9 bases lay between the germline ends. In germline, CDR1 is SGHRS, CDR2 YFSETQ. The CDR3 loop is CASSLDIADSPLHF. The CDR3 bases are TGCGCCAGCAGCTTGGACATCGCCGATTCACCCCTCCACTTT.

The chain recombines TRBV5-4 with TRBJ1-1; D unresolved. The CDR3 runs 15 residues. Trimming shortened V by 0 bases and J by 0 bases, and 9 bases separated the two germline ends. Germline lookup yields CDR1 SGHNT and CDR2 YYREEE (reference sequence). This CDR3 reads CASSLVGNLNTEAFF. The DNA of the CDR3 is TGTGCCAGCAGCTTGGTGGGAAATCTGAACACTGAAGCTTTCTTT.

The V and J genes are TRBV29-1 and TRBJ2-2, with TRBD1 identical over 8 bases. The CDR3 runs to 13 residues. Germline V gene sequence: CDR1 SQVTM, CDR2 ANQGSEA. The trim removed 7 bases at V and 1 base at J, leaving 2 bases unmatched. The DNA for the CDR3 is TGCAGCGCTGGGACAGGGAACACCGGGGAGCTGTTTTTT. Its translation is CSAGTGNTGELFF.

This rearrangement joins TRBV4-1 to TRBJ1-2, with 7 bases fitting TRBD1. V shed 1 base, J shed 6 bases, and the junction held 5 bases outside the gene matches. CDR1 is MGHRA and CDR2 is YSYEKL in the germline V gene. The CDR3 consists of 14 residues. The CDR3 nucleotides are TGCGCCAGCAGCCAAGTCGGCAGGGGGGATGGCTACACCTTC. It translates to CASSQVGRGDGYTF.

The gene calls are TRBV7-3 and TRBJ2-5, with 10 bases matching TRBD2. The CDR3 totals 16 residues. Germline CDR1 is SGHTA and CDR2 is FQGTGA. The trim removed 0 bases at V and 2 bases at J, leaving 3 bases unmatched. The CDR3 nucleotides read TGTGCCAGCAGCTTAACAGCGGGGGGGCCTCAAGAGACCCAGTACTTC. Its translation is CASSLTAGGPQETQYF.

A few counts support this clone. The chain combines TRBV5-1 with TRBJ2-3; D not resolved. Germline V lookup: CDR1 SGHRS, CDR2 YFSETQ. The CDR3 is 14 residues long. V was trimmed by 2 bases and J by 0 bases, leaving 7 bases between them. CDR3 amino acids: CASSLVASTDTQYF. CDR3 coding DNA: TGCGCCAGCAGCTTAGTAGCTAGCACAGATACGCAGTATTTT.

This clone was recorded a few times. The gene calls are TRBV19 and TRBJ1-4; D perhaps matches TRBD1 (5 bases). CDR3 length: 10 amino acids. Per the germline V gene, CDR1 is LNHDA and CDR2 is SQIVND (reference sequence). The ends were cut back, 5 bases at V and 17 bases at J, with 12 bases in the middle. This CDR3 reads CASSPDILFF. The CDR3 DNA sequence: TGTGCCAGTAGTCCGGACATCCTCTTTTTT.

The chain couples TRBV7-9 to TRBJ2-6; TRBD1 agrees at 9 bases. CDR1 is SEHNR and CDR2 is FQNEAQ in the germline V gene (reference sequence). The CDR3 is made up of 16 amino acids. V dropped 3 bases and J dropped 2; count of bases not matched to a gene: 2. In nucleotides, the CDR3 is TGTGCCAGCAGCTTGACAGGGGGTGCTGGGGCCAACGTCCTGACTTTC. Its protein is CASSLTGGAGANVLTF.

This clone was seen a few times. The rearrangement joins TRBV29-1 to TRBJ2-3; D unclear. Between the trimmed V and J ends, which lost 4 bases and 1 base, there was a span of 18 bases. Germline V lookup: CDR1 SQVTM, CDR2 ANQGSEA. This CDR3 region has 16 residues. CDR3 sequence reads: CSVGPLHSTGTDTQYF. DNA for the CDR3: TGCAGCGTTGGCCCTCTTCACAGCACAGGCACAGATACGCAGTATTTT.

This chain connects TRBV9 to TRBJ2-5; D possibly corresponds to TRBD1 (5 bases). CDR3 length: 14 residues. Germline CDR1 reads SGDLS; CDR2 reads YYNGEE. V lost 1 base and J 1 base, leaving 8 bases between the germline ends. The CDR3 here is CASSVRGSQETQYF. Here the CDR3 DNA reads TGTGCCAGCAGCGTAAGGGGATCCCAAGAGACCCAGTACTTC.

The chain employs TRBV23-1 and TRBJ1-2; no definite D call. TRBV23-1 is classed as an ORF, of uncertain function. The CDR3 totals 14 residues. V was clipped by 0 bases and J by 5 bases, with 10 bases between them. The CDR3 loop reads CASSQSAALYGYTF. The CDR3 nucleotides are TGCGCCAGCAGTCAATCGGCAGCACTTTATGGCTACACCTTC.

In its sample, this clone was seen a few times. The chain carries TRBV10-3 and TRBJ2-3; D is unclear. Per germline, CDR1 ENHRY and CDR2 SYGVKD. The V and J ends lost 3 bases and 6 bases respectively, with 10 bases between them. The CDR3 sequence is 13 residues long. DNA for the CDR3: TGTGCCATCAGTGATCTTGGAAAGGATACGCAGTATTTT. It specifies CAISDLGKDTQYF.

The gene calls are TRBV29-1 and TRBJ1-1; D remains ambiguous. CDR3 length: 12 amino acids. V was trimmed by 7 bases and J by 3 bases, leaving 12 bases between them. CDR1 and CDR2 from the germline V gene are SQVTM and ANQGSEA. The CDR3 DNA reads as TGCAGCGGCAACCAAGGAGACACTGAAGCTTTCTTT. As protein: CSGNQGDTEAFF.

This chain links TRBV5-1 with TRBJ2-7; 7 bases align to TRBD1. The CDR3 length is 15 residues. Germline V gene lookup returns CDR1 SGHRS and CDR2 YFSETQ. With 3 bases clipped from V and 3 bases from J, the junction kept 9 bases outside the gene matches. This CDR3 is CASSSQGGGNYEQYF. The CDR3 DNA is TGCGCCAGCAGCTCCCAAGGGGGCGGTAACTACGAGCAGTACTTC.

V usage is TRBV9 and J usage is TRBJ1-1; D is ambiguous. Germline CDR1 is SGDLS and CDR2 is YYNGEE. V was trimmed by 0 bases and J by 1 base, leaving 7 bases between them. This CDR3 spans 14 amino acids. DNA for the CDR3: TGTGCCAGCAGCGTAGCCGCCCCGAACACTGAAGCTTTCTTT. It translates to CASSVAAPNTEAFF.

This clone is classed as medium-sized. The rearrangement joins TRBV11-2 to TRBJ2-1; tentatively, D is TRBD2 (7 bases). The V gene's germline CDR1 is SGHAT and CDR2 FQNNGV. The CDR3 is 11 amino acids. V was shortened by 11 bases and J by 8 bases, with 13 bases between the two germline ends. The DNA for the CDR3 is TGTGCCTGGGGGGGCGAAGATGAGCAGTTCTTC. It specifies CAWGGEDEQFF.

V is TRBV15 and J is TRBJ2-5; the D gene is possibly TRBD1 (6 bases). The CDR3 length is 14 residues. Trimming stripped 0 bases from V and 4 bases from J, with 9 bases between. Germline assignment: CDR1 LNHNV and CDR2 YYDKDF (reference sequence). In DNA form, the CDR3 reads TGTGCCACCAGCAGAGATTCCAGGGGAGAGACCCAGTACTTC. Residues: CATSRDSRGETQYF.

This clone was picked up a small number of times. This rearrangement joins TRBV6-6 to TRBJ1-2; D is unresolved. Trimming shortened V by 6 bases and J by 6 bases, and 14 bases separated the two germline ends. The germline gives CDR1 MNHNY, CDR2 SVGAGI (reference sequence). This CDR3 region has 13 residues. The CDR3 DNA is TGTGCCAGCAGCGGAGGCTCGTTTGATGGCTACACCTTC. Protein product: CASSGGSFDGYTF.

The J gene is TRBJ2-3, the V gene TRBV9, with D tentatively TRBD2 (6 bases). The CDR3 totals 16 residues. In germline, CDR1 is SGDLS, CDR2 YYNGEE. The V end was cut by 4 bases, the J end by 6 bases, with 21 bases between. The DNA for the CDR3 is TGTGCCAGCAGCCCTCGAGGTAGCCGGGCGGGGGATACGCAGTATTTT. As protein: CASSPRGSRAGDTQYF.

The genes are TRBV29-1 and TRBJ1-1; TRBD1 agrees at 9 bases. V was pared by 0 bases and J by 4 bases, with 3 bases of the junction left unmatched. The CDR3 spans 14 residues. CDR1 is SQVTM and CDR2 is ANQGSEA in the germline V gene. The CDR3 protein is CSVEDPGQGTEAFF. Written as DNA, the CDR3 is TGCAGCGTTGAAGATCCGGGACAGGGCACTGAAGCTTTCTTT.

This chain links TRBV30 with TRBJ1-2; D call uncertain. V lost 2 bases and J lost 7, with 17 bases in between. The CDR3 length is 14 residues. Germline assignment: CDR1 GTSNPN and CDR2 SVGIG (reference sequence). The DNA for the CDR3 is TGTGCCTGGAGTCCGGCAGCCCAAACTCCTGGCTACACCTTC. Amino acid sequence: CAWSPAAQTPGYTF.

This CDR3 is CAWSDLGLVETQYF. The CDR3 nucleotides read TGTGCCTGGAGTGATCTTGGACTAGTGGAGACCCAGTACTTC. The J gene is TRBJ2-5, the V gene TRBV30; 7 nucleotides agree with TRBD2. The CDR3 length is 14 residues. Per germline, CDR1 GTSNPN and CDR2 SVGIG (reference sequence). With 1 base clipped from V and 5 bases from J, the junction kept 7 bases outside the gene matches.

CDR3 in amino acids: CAWSETHDRFF. The DNA for the CDR3 is TGTGCCTGGAGTGAAACCCATGACCGGTTCTTC. The chain joins TRBV30 to TRBJ2-1; D uncertain. Trimming stripped 1 base from V and 15 bases from J, with 13 bases between. This CDR3 contains 11 residues. Germline assignment: CDR1 GTSNPN and CDR2 SVGIG (reference sequence).